A single sample gave rise to the 32 T cell receptor beta chains below, sequenced in a study of blood T cell repertoires in COVID-19 (dated by TCRdb to 2018 to 2020). Library creation used the immunoSEQ multiplex PCR assay. TCRdb took over this immuneACCESS table, retaining in-frame rearrangements with V and J assigned. Such tables are incomplete; in checked studies, under half of the missing clones stem from an unresolved V gene, and the remainder is unexplained. Within this sample are under 200,000 clones, with more than 75% of them counted one time only. Around 6% of the sample is held by the ten biggest clonotypes. Sequencing was carried out using peripheral blood. The origin of the receptors is a man aged 40-50 years with active or convalescent COVID-19.

This clone was observed once. This rearrangement joins TRBV2 to TRBJ1-1; a weak D match, TRBD1 (6 bases). This CDR3 region has 14 residues. The germline V gene encodes CDR1 SNHLY and CDR2 FYNNEI. The germline V and J ends were trimmed by 2 bases and 4 bases, with 11 bases remaining between them. As DNA, the CDR3 is TGTGCCAGCAGTGAATTTGGGGGCGTCACTGAAGCTTTCTTT. Its translation: CASSEFGGVTEAFF.

The chain uses TRBV10-3 and TRBJ1-4, with a possible D match to TRBD1 (6 bases). The V end lost 4 bases, the J end lost 8 bases, and 11 bases lay between the germline ends. Germline CDR1 reads ENHRY; CDR2 reads SYGVKD. CDR3 length: 13 amino acids. CDR3 sequence reads: CAISVQGGEKLFF. The CDR3 DNA is TGTGCCATCAGTGTACAGGGTGGGGAAAAACTGTTTTTT.

For the CDR3, the DNA is TGCAGCGTTACTAGCGGGGACGGGCATGAGCAGTTCTTC. This gives the protein CSVTSGDGHEQFF. This sequence joins TRBV29-1 and TRBJ2-1; TRBD2 aligns across 10 bases. CDR3 length: 13 residues. V lost 5 bases to trimming and J lost 8 bases; unmatched junction nucleotides: 6. Germline lookup yields CDR1 SQVTM and CDR2 ANQGSEA.

This chain joins TRBV7-8 and TRBJ2-7; weak D call: TRBD1 (5 bases). V lost 3 bases and J 5 bases, leaving 14 bases between the germline ends. The CDR3 is 14 residues long. Germline CDR1 and CDR2: SGHVS and FQNEAQ. For the CDR3, the DNA is TGTGCCAGCAGCTTTACCCAGGGTGCGGACGAGCAGTACTTC. Protein sequence: CASSFTQGADEQYF. Filled out from reference TRBV7-8 and TRBJ2-7, the complete variable domain reads GAGVSQSPRYKVAKRGQDVALRCDPISGHVSLFWYQQALGQGPEFLTYFQNEAQLDKSGLPSDRFFAERPEGSVSTLKIQRTQQEDSAVYLCASSFTQGADEQYFGPGTRLTVT.

This clone was counted between two and nine times. The chain carries TRBV5-1 and TRBJ2-2; D gene ambiguous. V lost 4 bases and J 0 bases, leaving 10 bases between the germline ends. This CDR3 contains 15 residues. Germline V gives CDR1 SGHRS, CDR2 YFSETQ. CDR3 sequence reads: CASSRSATNTGELFF. The CDR3 nucleotides read TGCGCCAGCAGCCGATCAGCGACGAACACCGGGGAGCTGTTTTTT.

This clone was observed a few times. V gene TRBV5-1 combines with J gene TRBJ2-5, with 12 bases matching TRBD1. Germline V CDR1 and CDR2: SGHRS, YFSETQ. With V trimmed by 0 bases and J by 5 bases, 5 bases remained unmatched. CDR3 length: 16 amino acids. The CDR3 loop reads CASSLEGTGGRETQYF. As DNA, the CDR3 is TGCGCCAGCAGCTTGGAAGGGACAGGGGGCCGGGAGACCCAGTACTTC.

The chain uses TRBV9 and TRBJ2-2; D gene ambiguous. Between the trimmed V and J ends, which lost 0 bases and 0 bases, there was a span of 3 bases. This CDR3 comprises 14 residues. CDR1 is SGDLS, CDR2 YYNGEE, per germline. Here the CDR3 reads CASSVVTNTGELFF. CDR3 sequence (DNA): TGTGCCAGCAGCGTAGTCACGAACACCGGGGAGCTGTTTTTT. Drawing the rest from reference TRBV9 and TRBJ2-2, the complete variable domain is DSGVTQTPKHLITATGQRVTLRCSPRSGDLSVYWYQQSLDQGLQFLIQYYNGEERAKGNILERFSAQQFPDLHSELNLSSLELGDSALYFCASSVVTNTGELFFGEGSRLTVL.

The rearrangement links TRBV14 to TRBJ2-5, with 9 bases lining up with TRBD1. The junction had 10 bases not matched to a gene; V was cut back by 5 bases and J by 3 bases. Germline CDR1 reads SGHDN; CDR2 reads FVKESK. This CDR3 is built from 16 residues. CDR3 sequence reads: CASSVRAGTGKETQYF. DNA for the CDR3: TGTGCCAGCAGCGTACGTGCCGGGACAGGGAAAGAGACCCAGTACTTC.

The V call is TRBV6-5, the J call TRBJ2-2; D possibly corresponds to TRBD1 (5 bases). The CDR3 runs 15 residues. Trimming pared 4 bases from V and 7 bases from J, leaving 16 bases between. From germline, CDR1 is MNHEY and CDR2 SVGAGI. CDR3 region: CASSSPGRVHGELFF. CDR3 coding DNA: TGTGCCAGCAGTTCCCCCGGCAGGGTGCACGGGGAGCTGTTTTTT.

The CDR3 spells CASSDGTGSSYNEQFF. DNA of the CDR3: TGTGCCAGCAGTGACGGGACAGGGAGCTCCTACAATGAGCAGTTCTTC. The chain combines TRBV6-4 with TRBJ2-1; 9 nucleotides line up with TRBD1. The junction had 2 bases not matched to a gene; V was cut back by 2 bases and J by 0 bases. CDR3 length: 16 amino acids. Germline V gene sequence: CDR1 MRHNA, CDR2 SNTAGT.

The rearrangement links TRBV7-2 to TRBJ1-4; D ambiguous. With 1 base removed from V and 5 bases from J, the gap between germline ends came to 14 bases. The CDR3 spans 16 residues. Germline values: CDR1 SGHTA, CDR2 FQGNSA. This CDR3 is CASSLGYRSQNEKLFF. For the CDR3, the DNA is TGTGCCAGCAGCTTAGGATACAGAAGCCAGAATGAAAAACTGTTTTTT.

V usage is TRBV28 and J usage is TRBJ1-1; the D is unclear. The CDR3 has 15 amino acids. V was pared by 3 bases and J by 2 bases, with 13 bases between. Germline loops: CDR1 MDHEN, CDR2 SYDVKM. The CDR3 sequence is CASSFSVWSNTEAFF. Written as DNA, the CDR3 is TGTGCCAGCAGTTTTTCGGTGTGGTCAAACACTGAAGCTTTCTTT.

This clone was seen repeatedly, ten times or more. Distinct nucleotide sequences in the sample also encode this CDR3. CDR3 coding DNA: TGTGCCAGCAGCTTAGGGCACAATCAGCCCCAGCATTTT. Encoded protein: CASSLGHNQPQHF. The chain is built from TRBV11-1 and TRBJ1-5; D is uncertain. Germline V gene lookup returns CDR1 SGHAT and CDR2 FQDESV (reference sequence). This CDR3 comprises 13 residues. V shed 1 base and J shed 3 bases, with 4 bases lying between them.

The chain uses TRBV6-6 and TRBJ2-1; D remains ambiguous. Deletions cut 5 bases from V and 2 bases from J, with 16 bases between. This CDR3 is 16 amino acids long. Per germline, CDR1 MNHNY and CDR2 SVGAGI (reference sequence). This CDR3 is CASSPDTLGTYNEQFF. The DNA for the CDR3 is TGTGCCAGCAGTCCCGACACCCTCGGCACCTACAATGAGCAGTTCTTC.

The chain joins TRBV10-3 to TRBJ1-2; D not certain. V was clipped by 5 bases and J by 3 bases, with 10 bases between them. The CDR3 contains 13 residues. Germline V gene sequence: CDR1 ENHRY, CDR2 SYGVKD. The CDR3 nucleotides read TGTGCCATCAGTACCGACATATACTATGGCTACACCTTC. This gives the protein CAISTDIYYGYTF.

This clone was seen more than once but under ten times. This chain uses TRBV5-1 with TRBJ1-5; D not resolved. The CDR3 consists of 14 residues. Per the germline V gene, CDR1 is SGHRS and CDR2 is YFSETQ. Trimming removed 3 bases at V and 1 base at J, with 8 bases between. The CDR3 nucleotides read TGCGCCAGCAGCTCGGGAGAAAGCAATCAGCCCCAGCATTTT. Translated: CASSSGESNQPQHF.

The chain carries TRBV19 and TRBJ2-1; tentative D call: TRBD1 (6 bases). The CDR3 has 13 residues. Germline V CDR1 and CDR2: LNHDA, SQIVND (reference sequence). V was pared by 4 bases and J by 6 bases, with 10 bases between. The CDR3 reads CASSTKTGNEQFF. Written as DNA, the CDR3 is TGTGCCAGTAGTACGAAGACAGGCAATGAGCAGTTCTTC.

The rearrangement uses TRBV5-6 and TRBJ2-7, with D perhaps matching TRBD1 (5 bases). CDR1 is SGHDT and CDR2 is YYEEEE in the germline V gene. This CDR3 has 16 residues. The ends were cut back, 0 bases at V and 4 bases at J, with 17 bases in the middle. The CDR3 is CASSLAAGTGHYEQYF. The DNA of the CDR3 is TGTGCCAGCAGCTTGGCGGCCGGAACCGGACATTACGAGCAGTACTTC.

The chain combines TRBV18 with TRBJ2-5; D gene ambiguous. The CDR3 totals 16 residues. Germline V lookup: CDR1 KGHSH, CDR2 LQKENI. The V end was cut by 3 bases, the J end by 1 base, with 15 bases between. This CDR3 reads CASSPTLIGFQETQYF. CDR3 coding DNA: TGTGCCAGCTCACCGACTCTTATAGGCTTCCAAGAGACCCAGTACTTC.

The chain carries TRBV11-3 and TRBJ1-2, with TRBD1 matching over 7 bases. The CDR3 is 16 amino acids. After removal of 6 bases from V and 3 bases from J, the junction contained 13 bases not matched to a gene. From germline, CDR1 is SGHNT and CDR2 YENEEA. CDR3 nucleotides: TGTGCCAGCAGTTCGAGCCGGACAGGATGGCACTATGGCTACACCTTC. It is translated as CASSSSRTGWHYGYTF.

V and J are TRBV30 and TRBJ2-3; tentatively, D is TRBD1 (6 bases). Germline CDR1 and CDR2: GTSNPN and SVGIG (reference sequence). V was clipped by 5 bases and J by 0 bases, with 12 bases between them. The CDR3 totals 14 residues. The CDR3 region has the DNA TGTGCCTGGGAGACAGGAATAAGCACAGATACGCAGTATTTT. It yields the protein CAWETGISTDTQYF.

The chain employs TRBV19 and TRBJ1-5; 9 bases map to TRBD1. Losses at the gene ends were 1 base for V and 6 bases for J; bases not matched to a gene: 7. This CDR3 region has 16 residues. CDR1 and CDR2 from the germline V gene are LNHDA and SQIVND (reference sequence). CDR3 bases: TGTGCCAGTAGTATAGGGGGGACAGGGCTTCGTCAGCCCCAGCATTTT. Residues: CASSIGGTGLRQPQHF.

The V gene is TRBV21-1, the J gene TRBJ1-2; the table gives TRBD1 as D, unverified against the DNA. TRBV21-1 is an annotated pseudogene. The CDR3 loop spans 16 amino acids. The CDR3 bases are TGTGCCAGCAGCGGTAAACCGGGACAGGGAAGGTATGGCTACACCTTC. This sequence encodes CASSGKPGQGRYGYTF.

V and J are TRBV27 and TRBJ1-2; TRBD1 might be the D (5 bases). The CDR3 has 14 amino acids. Trimming cost V 5 bases and J 5 bases, with 15 bases left between them. The germline V gene has CDR1 MNHEY and CDR2 SMNVEV (reference sequence). The CDR3 loop reads CASSPLDKRYGYTF. CDR3 nucleotide sequence: TGTGCCAGCAGTCCCTTGGACAAGAGATATGGCTACACCTTC.

The chain is built from TRBV4-1 and TRBJ1-1, with 8 bases aligning to TRBD1. Looked up from germline, CDR1 is MGHRA and CDR2 is YSYEKL. J gave up 0 bases and V 5 bases, and 5 bases lay outside the gene matches. The CDR3 is made up of 15 amino acids. Here the CDR3 DNA reads TGCGCCAGCAGCACTCGGACAGGGATGAACACTGAAGCTTTCTTT. Residues: CASSTRTGMNTEAFF.

The chain combines TRBV2 with TRBJ1-1; D is unclear. Looked up from germline, CDR1 is SNHLY and CDR2 is FYNNEI. V was cut by 4 bases and J by 1 base, with 7 bases left in between. The CDR3 runs to 13 residues. DNA for the CDR3: TGTGCCAGCAGTGGACAAACGAACACTGAAGCTTTCTTT. Translation: CASSGQTNTEAFF.

The chain links TRBV4-3 to TRBJ2-5; 8 positions agree with TRBD1. Trimming at V came to 1 base and at J to 4 bases, leaving 11 bases not matched to a gene. This CDR3 has 17 residues. Germline V gives CDR1 LGHNA, CDR2 YSLEER. The CDR3 region has the DNA TGCGCCAGCAGCCAAGGGGGACCTACAGGGGGGCGAGAGACCCAGTACTTC. Residues: CASSQGGPTGGRETQYF.

The chain's CDR3 is CASSQSGTVNGYTF. The CDR3 bases are TGTGCCAGCAGCCAATCCGGGACAGTCAATGGCTACACCTTC. This sequence joins TRBV3-1 (or the pseudogene TRBV3-2) and TRBJ1-2; TRBD1 matches at 7 bases. The CDR3 is made up of 14 amino acids. CDR1 is LGHDT and CDR2 is YNNKEL in the germline V gene (reference sequence). V lost 2 bases to trimming and J lost 6 bases; unmatched junction nucleotides: 6.

This clone was recorded only once. The rearrangement links TRBV19 to TRBJ1-6, with D unresolved. Germline CDR1 and CDR2: LNHDA and SQIVND (reference sequence). Trimming took 6 bases from V and 8 from J, leaving 17 bases between them. This CDR3 has 15 amino acids. CDR3 DNA sequence: TGTGCCAGTAGCGTAGATGAGAACGCGGATTCACCCCTCCACTTT. The encoded protein is CASSVDENADSPLHF.

The rearrangement links TRBV30 to TRBJ2-3; possibly TRBD2 for D (6 bases). Germline lookup yields CDR1 GTSNPN and CDR2 SVGIG (reference sequence). Trimming took 3 bases from V and 4 from J, leaving 14 bases between them. This CDR3 region has 14 residues. The CDR3, as DNA: TGTGCCTGGAGAAATGCGGGAAGGGCAGATACGCAGTATTTT. It specifies CAWRNAGRADTQYF.

CDR3 sequence reads: CASSFRVGLRSNQPQHF. Written as DNA, the CDR3 is TGTGCCAGCAGTTTCAGGGTAGGTTTGCGGAGCAATCAGCCCCAGCATTTT. V is TRBV28 and J is TRBJ1-5; the D gene is possibly TRBD1 (5 bases). Trimming took 3 bases from V and 1 from J, leaving 16 bases between them. Germline lookup yields CDR1 MDHEN and CDR2 SYDVKM. CDR3 length: 17 amino acids.

The sample holds one count of this clone. The genes are TRBV15 and TRBJ2-1, with a tentative D call TRBD2 (5 bases). Germline V gene lookup returns CDR1 LNHNV and CDR2 YYDKDF (reference sequence). V lost 0 bases, J lost 9 bases, and 21 bases lay in between. CDR3 length: 17 amino acids. In DNA, the CDR3 is TGTGCCACCAGCAGAGATATGGAGCACGGACTTATTGGTGAGCAGTTCTTC. Translation: CATSRDMEHGLIGEQFF.